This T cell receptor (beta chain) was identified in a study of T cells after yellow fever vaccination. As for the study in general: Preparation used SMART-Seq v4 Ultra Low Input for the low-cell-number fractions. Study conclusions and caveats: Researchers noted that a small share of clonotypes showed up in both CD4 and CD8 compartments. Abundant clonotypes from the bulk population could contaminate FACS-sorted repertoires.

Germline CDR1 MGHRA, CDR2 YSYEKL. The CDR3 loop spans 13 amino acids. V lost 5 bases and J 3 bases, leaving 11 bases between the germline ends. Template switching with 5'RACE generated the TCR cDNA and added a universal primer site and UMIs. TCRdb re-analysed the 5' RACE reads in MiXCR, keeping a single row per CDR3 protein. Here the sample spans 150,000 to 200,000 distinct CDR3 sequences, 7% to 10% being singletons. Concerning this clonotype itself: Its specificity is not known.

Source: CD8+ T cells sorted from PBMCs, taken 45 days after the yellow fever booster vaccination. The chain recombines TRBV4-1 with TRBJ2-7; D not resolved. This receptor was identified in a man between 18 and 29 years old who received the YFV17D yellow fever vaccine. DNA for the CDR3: TGCGCCAGCAGCAGAGAGATAAACTACGAGCAGTACTTC. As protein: CASSREINYEQYF.